The sequence of this TCR beta chain was determined in a study of regulatory T cells in long-lasting Graves disease. Relying on iRepertoire HTBI primers and Arm-PCR of CDR3 regions, the team built TCR beta libraries. A single record per CDR3 protein comes from TCRdb applying MiXCR to the multiplex PCR reads. The sample records around 250,000 distinct CDR3 sequences, 15% to 20% being singletons. Time point of the sample: newly diagnosed GD, antithyroid drugs for less than 3 months. Isolated PBMC RNA provided the starting material for the TCR library. Germline V gene lookup returns CDR1 MNHEY and CDR2 SMNVEV (reference sequence). There are 15 residues in the CDR3. V lost 5 bases and J lost 5; bases outside the gene matches: 10. The data were also submitted as part of a second study, on T cells in Graves' hyperthyroidism and ophthalmopathy.

V and J are TRBV27 and TRBJ2-5; 8 bases align to TRBD2. Sample: peripheral blood mononuclear cells (PBMCs), taken at new diagnosis, from a patient treated with antithyroid drugs. The clonotype was recovered from a woman aged 25 to 39 with Graves disease. CDR3 DNA sequence: TGTGCCAGCAGTGCCCCCAGCGGGGGTTTCGAGACCCAGTACTTC. Its protein is CASSAPSGGFETQYF.